This TCR beta chain was found in a study of T cell responses to AZD1222 COVID-19 vaccine. About this clone itself: The junction differs from germline at one of its ends, possibly a read error.

This CDR3 spans 12 amino acids. Germline CDR1 is MGHDK and CDR2 is SYGVNS. Data came from immunoSEQ multiplex PCR; TCRdb stores just in-frame clones and leaves some out. The sample shows 100,000 to 120,000 clones, roughly 89% of them seen only once. This material consisted of peripheral blood, taken 28 days after the second AZD1222 dose. The clonotype comes from an adult who received the AZD1222 COVID-19 vaccine. The gene calls are TRBV25-1 and TRBJ2-4, with D unresolved. In DNA, the CDR3 is TGTGCCAGCAGCGACCCCACTGGCGGTAGTCACTTC. As protein: CASSDPTGGSHF.